This passage covers 29 T cell receptor beta chains from one sample sequenced in a study of blood T cell repertoires in COVID-19. TCRdb keeps only in-frame clones here, not all; method: immunoSEQ multiplex PCR. Of 150,000 to 200,000 clones listed, roughly nine tenths were seen once; the top ten hold 20% to 25%. The specimen was peripheral blood. The receptors shown here come from a man aged 60 to 75 with active or convalescent COVID-19.

J is TRBJ2-3 and V is TRBV9; 7 bases are a match to TRBD2. In germline, CDR1 is SGDLS, CDR2 YYNGEE. V lost 0 bases and J lost 5; bases outside the gene matches: 3. The CDR3 extends over 14 amino acids. CDR3 nucleotides: TGTGCCAGCAGCGTAGCCCTAGCGGAAGATACGCAGTATTTT. It encodes CASSVALAEDTQYF. The variable domain in full, with the rest retrieved from reference TRBV9 and TRBJ2-3, is DSGVTQTPKHLITATGQRVTLRCSPRSGDLSVYWYQQSLDQGLQFLIQYYNGEERAKGNILERFSAQQFPDLHSELNLSSLELGDSALYFCASSVALAEDTQYFGPGTRLTVL.

The chain uses TRBV5-1 and TRBJ1-4, with 8 bases aligning to TRBD1. This CDR3 has 15 amino acids. From germline, CDR1 is SGHRS and CDR2 YFSETQ. The V and J ends lost 2 bases and 3 bases, in that order; junction bases with no gene match: 3. CDR3 in amino acids: CASSFQGAANEKLFF. CDR3 sequence (DNA): TGCGCCAGCAGCTTCCAGGGGGCTGCTAATGAAAAACTGTTTTTT. The whole variable domain, remainder taken from reference TRBV5-1 and TRBJ1-4, is KAGVTQTPRYLIKTRGQQVTLSCSPISGHRSVSWYQQTPGQGLQFLFEYFSETQRNKGNFPGRFSGRQFSNSRSEMNVSTLELGDSALYLCASSFQGAANEKLFFGSGTQLSVL.

V gene TRBV9 combines with J gene TRBJ2-2; tentative D call: TRBD1 (5 bases). Trimming pared 4 bases from V and 2 bases from J, leaving 21 bases between. Germline CDR1 SGDLS, CDR2 YYNGEE. This CDR3 has 18 amino acids. The CDR3 DNA reads as TGTGCCAGCAGCCCATCAGGGTGGAGCTCAATAAACACCGGGGAGCTGTTTTTT. Protein sequence: CASSPSGWSSINTGELFF.

The chain links TRBV11-1 to TRBJ1-2; D is unresolved. Germline CDR1 is SGHAT and CDR2 is FQDESV (reference sequence). The V end was cut by 5 bases, the J end by 2 bases, with 9 bases between. The CDR3 is made up of 13 amino acids. CDR3 loop: CASSPDTNYGYTF. In nucleotides, the CDR3 is TGTGCCAGCAGCCCCGACACAAACTATGGCTACACCTTC. The full variable domain, with the rest looked up from reference TRBV11-1 and TRBJ1-2, is EAEVAQSPRYKITEKSQAVAFWCDPISGHATLYWYRQILGQGPELLVQFQDESVVDDSQLPKDRFSAERLKGVDSTLKIQPAELGDSAMYLCASSPDTNYGYTFGSGTRLTVV.

V usage is TRBV5-5 and J usage is TRBJ1-1; D not certain. The germline CDR1 and CDR2 sequences are SGHKS and YYEKEE (reference sequence). The CDR3 runs 14 residues. The germline V and J ends were trimmed by 1 base and 11 bases, with 18 bases remaining between them. The CDR3 sequence is CASSLRNERTAAFF. The DNA for the CDR3 is TGTGCCAGCAGCTTGCGAAATGAAAGAACAGCTGCTTTCTTT.

The CDR3 region is CASSYEESDFHTGELFF. The CDR3 nucleotides read TGTGCCAGCAGTTATGAGGAATCGGACTTCCACACCGGGGAGCTGTTTTTT. The rearrangement uses TRBV6-2 or TRBV6-3 and TRBJ2-2; TRBD2 is a possible D gene (5 bases). The CDR3 length is 17 residues. Germline lookup yields CDR1 MNHEY and CDR2 SVGEGT. V lost 3 bases to trimming and J lost 3 bases, with 17 bases between them.

V usage is TRBV9 and J usage is TRBJ2-7; TRBD1 matches 9 bases. The CDR3 runs to 15 residues. V lost 3 bases and J lost 3; bases outside the gene matches: 7. Germline lookup yields CDR1 SGDLS and CDR2 YYNGEE. In DNA, the CDR3 is TGTGCCAGCAGCGAATCGGGACAGGGTAGCTACGAGCAGTACTTC. Residues: CASSESGQGSYEQYF.

The rearrangement links TRBV7-9 to TRBJ2-7; D possibly corresponds to TRBD2 (7 bases). Trimming removed 4 bases from V and 5 bases from J, with 12 bases in between. Germline CDR1 and CDR2: SEHNR and FQNEAQ (reference sequence). This CDR3 spans 13 amino acids. The CDR3 nucleotides are TGTGCCAGCAGCTCGGGGGGCCTAAACGAGCAGTACTTC. Its translation: CASSSGGLNEQYF.

The genes are TRBV10-3 and TRBJ2-1; 10 bases map to TRBD1. Per germline, CDR1 ENHRY and CDR2 SYGVKD. The CDR3 sequence is 15 residues long. J gave up 5 bases and V 8 bases, and 9 bases lay outside the gene matches. The CDR3: CAIRLDRGYHNEQFF. The CDR3 nucleotides read TGTGCCATCCGGTTGGACAGGGGGTATCACAATGAGCAGTTCTTC.

The chain is built from TRBV4-2 and TRBJ2-7; TRBD1 matches at 9 bases. The germline V gene has CDR1 LGHNA and CDR2 YNFKEQ. The CDR3 runs 15 residues. V shed 0 bases and J 7 bases; nucleotides not matched to a gene: 7. The CDR3 loop reads CASSQDKGQGREQYF. The CDR3 bases are TGTGCCAGCAGCCAAGATAAGGGACAGGGTAGGGAGCAGTACTTC.

This clone has only one observation. This sequence joins TRBV5-1 and TRBJ1-3, with D hard to call. Germline CDR1 is SGHRS and CDR2 is YFSETQ. The CDR3 is made up of 14 amino acids. Between the trimmed V and J ends, which lost 4 bases and 0 bases, there was a span of 8 bases. In DNA, the CDR3 is TGCGCCAGCAGCGAACAAAGCTCTGGAAACACCATATATTTT. As protein: CASSEQSSGNTIYF.

The chain uses TRBV9 and TRBJ2-5, with D perhaps matching TRBD1 (5 bases). The CDR3 sequence is 15 residues long. Germline V gene sequence: CDR1 SGDLS, CDR2 YYNGEE. With 4 bases removed from V and 1 base from J, the gap between germline ends came to 14 bases. CDR3 residues: CASSSLVGAQETQYF. In nucleotides, the CDR3 is TGTGCCAGCAGCTCTCTTGTTGGGGCCCAAGAGACCCAGTACTTC.

The genes are TRBV19 and TRBJ1-2; TRBD1 matches 7 bases. This CDR3 contains 17 residues. The germline CDR1 and CDR2 sequences are LNHDA and SQIVND (reference sequence). V gave up 6 bases and J gave up 1 base; unmatched junction bases: 14. The CDR3 spells CASRVLPGQRLNYGYTF. Here the CDR3 DNA reads TGTGCCAGTAGAGTCCTCCCGGGACAGAGACTTAACTATGGCTACACCTTC.

The genes are TRBV5-1 and TRBJ2-7; a weak D match, TRBD1 (6 bases). Germline V CDR1 and CDR2: SGHRS, YFSETQ. CDR3 length equals 14 residues. V was shortened by 0 bases and J by 12 bases, with 19 bases between the two germline ends. The CDR3 here is CASSLEGTTQDRYF. CDR3 nucleotide sequence: TGCGCCAGCAGCTTGGAGGGGACAACACAAGATCGGTACTTC.

This chain links TRBV4-1 with TRBJ1-1; no clear D gene. CDR3 size: 15 residues. Deletions cut 2 bases from V and 7 bases from J, with 17 bases between. The germline gives CDR1 MGHRA, CDR2 YSYEKL. The CDR3 DNA follows: TGCGCCAGCAGCCAATGGCTCAGGTCGGGAGATGAAGCTTTCTTT. Translation gives CASSQWLRSGDEAFF.

The chain recombines TRBV24-1 with TRBJ2-7; D not certain. Germline-derived CDR1 and CDR2 are KGHDR and SFDVKD. V was clipped by 1 base and J by 3 bases, with 6 bases between them. The CDR3 covers 13 residues. CDR3 region: CATSDFGSYEQYF. CDR3 nucleotides: TGTGCCACCAGTGATTTTGGCAGCTACGAGCAGTACTTC.

The chain combines TRBV5-1 with TRBJ2-1; possible D gene TRBD1, 6 bases. This CDR3 region has 16 residues. CDR1 and CDR2 from the germline V gene are SGHRS and YFSETQ. V shed 4 bases and J shed 0 bases, with 14 bases lying between them. CDR3 sequence: CASSIGQSSSYNEQFF. CDR3 bases: TGCGCCAGCAGCATCGGACAGTCTAGCTCCTACAATGAGCAGTTCTTC.

This clone appeared a single time. V usage is TRBV3-1 (or the pseudogene TRBV3-2) and J usage is TRBJ2-7; D is undetermined. The CDR3 sequence is 13 residues long. The V gene's germline CDR1 is LGHDT and CDR2 YNNKEL (reference sequence). V gave up 4 bases and J gave up 5 bases, with 12 bases separating them. The CDR3 DNA follows: TGTGCCAGCAGCCTCCAACCGAGGCACGAGCAGTACTTC. This sequence encodes CASSLQPRHEQYF.

The chain carries TRBV6-6 and TRBJ2-7, with D maybe TRBD1 (6 bases). V was shortened by 5 bases and J by 4 bases, with 15 bases between the two germline ends. Germline V gene lookup returns CDR1 MNHNY and CDR2 SVGAGI (reference sequence). The CDR3 totals 14 residues. The DNA for the CDR3 is TGTGCCAGCAGTGACCGGGACAACCAATACGAGCAGTACTTC. Amino acid sequence: CASSDRDNQYEQYF.

This chain links TRBV4-1 with TRBJ2-5; 9 nucleotides align to TRBD1. Trimming at V came to 3 bases and at J to 6 bases, leaving 11 bases not matched to a gene. The CDR3 totals 16 residues. From germline, CDR1 is MGHRA and CDR2 YSYEKL. The CDR3 DNA reads TGCGCCAGCAGCCAGACGTGGGACAGGGCCCTGAAGACCCAGTACTTC. Translated, it gives CASSQTWDRALKTQYF.

The chain combines TRBV6-5 with TRBJ2-1; 8 nucleotides agree with TRBD2. Germline V gene sequence: CDR1 MNHEY, CDR2 SVGAGI. The CDR3 loop spans 13 amino acids. Germline trimming cut 2 bases from V and 12 bases from J; bases unmatched to any gene: 6. The CDR3 nucleotides are TGTGCCAGCAGTTACGAAGCGGGGGCCCCGCAGTTCTTC. Translation: CASSYEAGAPQFF.

The chain is built from TRBV6-5 and TRBJ1-2, with D possibly being TRBD1 (6 bases). The V end lost 6 bases, the J end lost 4 bases, and 12 bases lay between the germline ends. Germline V lookup: CDR1 MNHEY, CDR2 SVGAGI. The length of the CDR3 is 13 residues. This CDR3 reads CASSLGQIYGYTF. In DNA, the CDR3 is TGTGCCAGCAGCCTCGGACAGATCTATGGCTACACCTTC.

The gene calls are TRBV11-2 and TRBJ1-2; 10 nucleotides line up with TRBD1. Per germline, CDR1 SGHAT and CDR2 FQNNGV. This CDR3 is 15 amino acids long. The junction had 7 bases not matched to a gene; V was cut back by 3 bases and J by 6 bases. The CDR3 here is CASSLTGGAGDGYTF. The CDR3 DNA reads as TGTGCCAGCAGCTTGACAGGGGGCGCGGGTGATGGCTACACCTTC. Full variable domain (remainder filled in from reference TRBV11-2 and TRBJ1-2): EAGVAQSPRYKIIEKRQSVAFWCNPISGHATLYWYQQILGQGPKLLIQFQNNGVVDDSQLPKDRFSAERLKGVDSTLKIQPAKLEDSAVYLCASSLTGGAGDGYTFGSGTRLTVV.

The chain carries TRBV3-1 (or the pseudogene TRBV3-2) and TRBJ2-3; D possibly corresponds to TRBD2 (6 bases). V lost 4 bases, J lost 1 base, and 12 bases lay in between. The CDR3 totals 15 residues. Per the germline V gene, CDR1 is LGHDT and CDR2 is YNNKEL (reference sequence). This CDR3 reads CASSRLGGGTDTQYF. DNA of the CDR3: TGTGCCAGCAGCCGGCTCGGGGGAGGCACAGATACGCAGTATTTT.

The rearrangement joins TRBV5-1 to TRBJ1-6, with D tentatively TRBD1 (6 bases). Between the trimmed V and J ends, which lost 4 bases and 8 bases, there was a span of 16 bases. This CDR3 contains 15 residues. The germline V gene has CDR1 SGHRS and CDR2 YFSETQ. CDR3 coding DNA: TGCGCCAGCAGCGAACAGGGCCTAGGGGATTCACCCCTCCACTTT. Protein: CASSEQGLGDSPLHF.

The chain has TRBV5-1 and TRBJ2-7, with D possibly TRBD1 on 5 matching bases. Germline V gene sequence: CDR1 SGHRS, CDR2 YFSETQ. With 1 base removed from V and 1 base from J, the gap between germline ends came to 9 bases. The CDR3 extends over 14 amino acids. The chain's CDR3 is CASSLRGFSYEQYF. DNA for the CDR3: TGCGCCAGCAGCTTGAGGGGATTTTCCTACGAGCAGTACTTC.

The CDR3, as DNA: TGCGCCAGCAGCTTGGGACAGGGGCAGCCCCAGCATTTT. Translated, it gives CASSLGQGQPQHF. The V call is TRBV5-1, the J call TRBJ1-5, with 8 positions matching TRBD1. V lost 0 bases to trimming and J lost 7 bases; unmatched junction nucleotides: 0. CDR3 length: 13 residues. The germline V gene encodes CDR1 SGHRS and CDR2 YFSETQ.

V gene TRBV21-1 combines with J gene TRBJ1-1. TRBV21-1 is given as a pseudogene. This CDR3 is 18 amino acids long. The CDR3 is CASSKVEGTGSGNTEAFF. The DNA for the CDR3 is TGTGCCAGCAGCAAAGTTGAGGGTACGGGTTCTGGGAACACTGAAGCTTTCTTT.

The chain is built from TRBV5-1 and TRBJ2-5; TRBD1 matches 7 bases. CDR3 length equals 14 residues. Looked up from germline, CDR1 is SGHRS and CDR2 is YFSETQ. Trimming took 0 bases from V and 5 from J; bases not matched to a gene: 4. CDR3 nucleotide sequence: TGCGCCAGCAGCTTGGCTCAACAGGGGGAGACCCAGTACTTC. Its translation: CASSLAQQGETQYF.